A selection of T cell receptor beta chains follows, all from one sample in a study of T cells in Graves' hyperthyroidism and ophthalmopathy. TCRdb ran MiXCR on the multiplex PCR reads and lists one entry per CDR3 protein. The sample has approximately 58,000 distinct CDR3 sequences; around 48% are singletons. Sequencing was carried out using blood. The origin of the receptors is a woman aged 25 to 39 with Graves' ophthalmopathy. The CDR3 runs from the conserved cysteine through the conserved F or W. Fields, in order: J gene, D gene, V gene, clone size, CDR3 protein, CDR3 DNA. A D gene is named only where the DNA matches it firmly. Some rows mark clone size as missing; the rest say once, few, many or name a class of expanded clone.

j_gene: TRBJ1-1
d_gene: TRBD1
v_gene: TRBV5-5
abundance: -
CDR3aa: CASSTSLGGGGVTEAFF
CDR3nt: TGTGCCAGCAGCACAAGCCTGGGAGGGGGCGGAGTGACTGAAGCTTTCTTT

j_gene: TRBJ1-1
d_gene: TRBD1
v_gene: TRBV12-3/TRBV12-4
abundance: many
CDR3aa: CASSPDRDATEAFF
CDR3nt: TGTGCCAGCAGCCCCGACAGGGACGCCACTGAAGCTTTCTTT

j_gene: TRBJ2-3
d_gene: TRBD2
v_gene: TRBV3-1
abundance: -
CDR3aa: CASRGGLAGPSSTDTQYF
CDR3nt: TGTGCCAGCAGGGGAGGACTAGCGGGACCCTCTAGCACAGATACGCAGTATTTT

j_gene: TRBJ2-1
d_gene: TRBD2
v_gene: TRBV9
abundance: many
CDR3aa: CASSVEPGLAVGEQFF
CDR3nt: TGTGCCAGCAGCGTAGAGCCGGGACTAGCAGTTGGTGAGCAGTTCTTC

j_gene: TRBJ1-1
d_gene: TRBD1
v_gene: TRBV4-2
abundance: many
CDR3aa: CASSPIEGARAFF
CDR3nt: TGTGCCAGCAGCCCTATCGAGGGGGCAAGAGCTTTCTTT

j_gene: TRBJ1-2
d_gene: -
v_gene: TRBV12-3/TRBV12-4
abundance: -
CDR3aa: CASSPRTGSYGYTF
CDR3nt: TGTGCCAGCAGTCCAAGAACCGGAAGCTATGGTTACACCTTC

j_gene: TRBJ2-3
d_gene: -
v_gene: TRBV7-8
abundance: many
CDR3aa: CASSFGPRVSTDTQYF
CDR3nt: TGTGCCAGCAGCTTCGGCCCGCGGGTGAGCACAGATACGCAGTATTTT

j_gene: TRBJ1-3
d_gene: -
v_gene: TRBV14
abundance: once
CDR3aa: CASSPRGAGYTIYF
CDR3nt: TGTGCCAGCAGCCCGCGGGGGGCCGGTTACACCATATATTTT

j_gene: TRBJ1-1
d_gene: -
v_gene: TRBV29-1
abundance: many
CDR3aa: CSVEWYTEAFF
CDR3nt: TGCAGCGTTGAATGGTACACTGAAGCTTTCTTT

j_gene: TRBJ1-1
d_gene: -
v_gene: TRBV20-1
abundance: -
CDR3aa: CSAPAVSTEAFF
CDR3nt: TGCAGCGCCCCCGCGGTGAGCACTGAAGCTTTCTTT

j_gene: TRBJ1-3
d_gene: -
v_gene: TRBV20-1
abundance: once
CDR3aa: CSARDRSTIYF
CDR3nt: TGCAGTGCTAGAGACCGGAGCACCATATATTTT

j_gene: TRBJ2-7
d_gene: TRBD1
v_gene: TRBV11-2
abundance: -
CDR3aa: CASSLVPVVRDRGRGEQYF
CDR3nt: TGTGCCAGCAGCTTAGTACCCGTGGTTCGGGACAGGGGGCGCGGCGAGCAGTACTTC

j_gene: TRBJ2-7
d_gene: -
v_gene: TRBV20-1
abundance: -
CDR3aa: CSARDPECEQYF
CDR3nt: TGCAGTGCTAGAGATCCGGAGTGCGAGCAGTACTTC

j_gene: TRBJ1-2
d_gene: -
v_gene: TRBV25-1
abundance: -
CDR3aa: CASSSQTSVYFCAIRVLGGYTF
CDR3nt: -

j_gene: TRBJ2-4
d_gene: -
v_gene: TRBV20-1
abundance: -
CDR3aa: CSARGYIQYF
CDR3nt: TGCAGTGCTAGAGGGTACATTCAGTACTTC

j_gene: TRBJ2-5
d_gene: TRBD2
v_gene: TRBV19
abundance: many
CDR3aa: CASSVSGGQETQYF
CDR3nt: TGTGCCAGTAGTGTTAGCGGGGGTCAAGAGACCCAGTACTTC

j_gene: TRBJ2-1
d_gene: -
v_gene: TRBV7-2
abundance: -
CDR3aa: CASSLTDTQFF
CDR3nt: TGTGCCAGCAGCTTAACAGATACGCAGTTCTTC

j_gene: TRBJ1-1
d_gene: -
v_gene: TRBV19
abundance: -
CDR3aa: CASSIGGGGGTEAFF
CDR3nt: TGTGCCAGTAGTATCGGCGGGGGCGGGGGCACTGAAGCTTTCTTT

j_gene: TRBJ2-1
d_gene: TRBD2
v_gene: TRBV2
abundance: many
CDR3aa: CASTGLAVSRSSYNEQFF
CDR3nt: TGTGCCAGCACGGGACTAGCGGTCTCACGGAGCTCCTACAATGAGCAGTTCTTC

j_gene: TRBJ1-2
d_gene: TRBD1
v_gene: TRBV18
abundance: few
CDR3aa: CASSPYGTGDGYTF
CDR3nt: TGTGCCAGCTCACCCTACGGGACAGGGGATGGCTACACCTTC

j_gene: TRBJ2-7
d_gene: TRBD2
v_gene: TRBV19
abundance: many
CDR3aa: CASSGLSSGSSYEQYF
CDR3nt: TGTGCCAGTAGTGGACTCTCTAGCGGGAGCTCCTACGAGCAGTACTTC

j_gene: TRBJ1-1
d_gene: -
v_gene: TRBV29-1
abundance: -
CDR3aa: CSVEDGQATEAFF
CDR3nt: TGCAGCGTTGAAGATGGGCAGGCCACTGAAGCTTTCTTT

j_gene: TRBJ2-7
d_gene: -
v_gene: TRBV27
abundance: many
CDR3aa: CASSSRGGVYEQYF
CDR3nt: TGTGCCAGCAGTTCGAGGGGGGGTGTATACGAGCAGTACTTC

j_gene: TRBJ2-1
d_gene: TRBD1
v_gene: TRBV15
abundance: many
CDR3aa: CATSRDGGQGNEQFF
CDR3nt: TGTGCCACCAGCAGAGATGGGGGACAGGGCAATGAGCAGTTCTTC

j_gene: TRBJ1-4
d_gene: -
v_gene: TRBV25-1
abundance: medium-sized
CDR3aa: CASSEWAGDPTNEKLFF
CDR3nt: TGTGCCAGCAGTGAATGGGCAGGAGATCCAACTAATGAAAAACTGTTTTTT

j_gene: TRBJ2-7
d_gene: -
v_gene: TRBV7-3
abundance: many
CDR3aa: CASSLDRYSYEQYF
CDR3nt: TGTGCCAGCAGCCTCGACAGATACAGCTACGAGCAGTACTTC

j_gene: TRBJ1-2
d_gene: -
v_gene: TRBV14
abundance: -
CDR3aa: CARTGPYGTF
CDR3nt: TGTGCCAGAACGGGCCCATATGGGACCTTC

j_gene: TRBJ1-3
d_gene: -
v_gene: TRBV10-2
abundance: -
CDR3aa: CASSYSKGAGNTIYF
CDR3nt: TGCGCCAGCAGTTACTCGAAGGGTGCTGGAAACACCATATATTTT

j_gene: TRBJ2-1
d_gene: -
v_gene: TRBV7-8
abundance: -
CDR3aa: CASSYSARGNEQFF
CDR3nt: TGTGCCAGCAGCTACAGCGCCCGGGGCAATGAGCAGTTCTTC

j_gene: TRBJ2-7
d_gene: -
v_gene: TRBV10-2
abundance: -
CDR3aa: CAGGNYEQYF
CDR3nt: TGCGCAGGCGGGAACTATGAGCAGTACTTC

j_gene: TRBJ2-3
d_gene: -
v_gene: TRBV5-6
abundance: many
CDR3aa: CASSNNEGERYTQYF
CDR3nt: TGTGCCAGCAGTAACAATGAAGGAGAAAGATATACGCAGTATTTT

j_gene: TRBJ2-1
d_gene: -
v_gene: TRBV9
abundance: -
CDR3aa: CASSVGSSYNEQFF
CDR3nt: TGTGCCAGCAGCGTGGGGAGCTCCTACAATGAGCAGTTCTTC

j_gene: TRBJ1-3
d_gene: -
v_gene: TRBV20-1
abundance: -
CDR3aa: CSATRNTIYF
CDR3nt: TGCAGTGCTACCAGAAACACCATATATTTT

j_gene: TRBJ1-1
d_gene: TRBD1
v_gene: TRBV19
abundance: -
CDR3aa: CARSTTTGRAEAFF
CDR3nt: TGTGCCAGAAGTACGACGACAGGGCGGGCGGAAGCTTTCTTT

j_gene: TRBJ2-2
d_gene: TRBD2
v_gene: TRBV2
abundance: once
CDR3aa: CASSEATSGVSGELFF
CDR3nt: TGTGCCAGCAGTGAAGCGACTAGCGGGGTCTCTGGGGAGCTGTTTTTT

j_gene: TRBJ1-2
d_gene: -
v_gene: TRBV20-1
abundance: -
CDR3aa: CSASSSDFYGYTF
CDR3nt: TGCAGTGCTAGCTCGAGTGACTTCTATGGCTACACCTTC

j_gene: TRBJ1-2
d_gene: TRBD1
v_gene: TRBV19
abundance: -
CDR3aa: CASSIFATGTGVAFGYTF
CDR3nt: TGTGCCAGTAGTATCTTCGCAACAGGGACAGGGGTTGCTTTTGGCTACACCTTC

j_gene: TRBJ2-3
d_gene: -
v_gene: TRBV28
abundance: many
CDR3aa: CASSLSTSLSDTQYF
CDR3nt: TGTGCCAGCAGTCTATCGACGAGCTTGTCAGATACGCAGTATTTT

j_gene: TRBJ1-6
d_gene: TRBD1
v_gene: TRBV4-2
abundance: many
CDR3aa: CASSPGTARSGNSPLHF
CDR3nt: TGTGCCAGCAGCCCCGGGACAGCCCGTAGTGGGAATTCACCCCTCCACTTT

j_gene: TRBJ2-7
d_gene: TRBD1
v_gene: TRBV28
abundance: -
CDR3aa: CASQTSDGTGGPYEQYF
CDR3nt: TGTGCCAGCCAAACCTCTGACGGGACAGGGGGCCCCTACGAGCAGTACTTC

j_gene: TRBJ2-7
d_gene: -
v_gene: TRBV12-3/TRBV12-4
abundance: -
CDR3aa: CASILGENTGELYF
CDR3nt: -

j_gene: TRBJ1-4
d_gene: -
v_gene: TRBV11-2
abundance: many
CDR3aa: CASSLVFWFRVFEKLFF
CDR3nt: TGTGCCAGCAGCCTAGTGTTCTGGTTCAGGGTTTTCGAAAAACTGTTTTTT

j_gene: TRBJ1-2
d_gene: TRBD1
v_gene: TRBV24-1
abundance: -
CDR3aa: CATDRDRGSGYTF
CDR3nt: TGTGCAACCGACCGGGACAGGGGGTCTGGCTACACCTTC

j_gene: TRBJ1-4
d_gene: -
v_gene: TRBV29-1
abundance: -
CDR3aa: CSAGDSATNEKLFF
CDR3nt: TGCAGCGCCGGAGACAGTGCAACTAATGAAAAACTGTTTTTT

j_gene: TRBJ1-6
d_gene: -
v_gene: TRBV7-9
abundance: -
CDR3aa: CASSLVAGAGSPLHF
CDR3nt: TGTGCCAGCAGCTTGGTAGCCGGGGCTGGTTCACCCCTCCACTTT

j_gene: TRBJ1-1
d_gene: TRBD1
v_gene: TRBV5-1
abundance: -
CDR3aa: CASSMRDSMNTEAFF
CDR3nt: TGCGCCAGCAGCATGAGGGACAGTATGAACACTGAAGCTTTCTTT

j_gene: TRBJ1-5
d_gene: -
v_gene: TRBV19
abundance: many
CDR3aa: CASSSRAQVYSNQPQHF
CDR3nt: TGTGCCAGTAGTAGTAGGGCCCAAGTCTATAGCAATCAGCCCCAGCATTTT

j_gene: TRBJ2-4
d_gene: TRBD2
v_gene: TRBV20-1
abundance: medium-sized
CDR3aa: CSAWDYGIQYF
CDR3nt: TGCAGTGCATGGGACTATGGCATTCAGTACTTC

j_gene: TRBJ2-6
d_gene: -
v_gene: TRBV9
abundance: many
CDR3aa: CASSVAGSAAGANVLTF
CDR3nt: TGTGCCAGCAGCGTAGCAGGGTCTGCTGCTGGGGCCAACGTCCTGACTTTC

j_gene: TRBJ1-4
d_gene: -
v_gene: TRBV30
abundance: many
CDR3aa: CALPPGRRAPNEKLFF
CDR3nt: TGTGCCCTCCCTCCCGGACGCCGAGCGCCTAATGAAAAACTGTTTTTT

j_gene: TRBJ1-4
d_gene: TRBD1
v_gene: TRBV20-1
abundance: many
CDR3aa: CSARRTGVRVNEKLFF
CDR3nt: TGCAGTGCTAGACGGACAGGGGTACGAGTTAATGAAAAACTGTTTTTT

j_gene: TRBJ2-1
d_gene: TRBD2
v_gene: TRBV27
abundance: -
CDR3aa: CASSFTSGYNEQFF
CDR3nt: TGTGCCAGCAGTTTCACTAGCGGATACAATGAGCAGTTCTTC

j_gene: TRBJ2-1
d_gene: TRBD2
v_gene: TRBV10-3
abundance: -
CDR3aa: CAASGLAGGPNRNEQFF
CDR3nt: TGTGCCGCCTCGGGACTAGCGGGAGGGCCAAATAGGAATGAGCAGTTCTTC